The 29 T cell receptor beta chains below were found in one sample sequenced in a study of T-cell reconstitution after alpha-beta-depleted transplantation in children. Unique molecular identifiers tagged the TCRbeta library. Each CDR3 protein is one row after TCRdb ran MiXCR on the PCR reads. The sample shows approximately 110,000 distinct CDR3 sequences, 10% of them seen only once. This sample comprised PBMCs, obtained before TCRalphabeta/CD19-depleted stem cell transplant. These receptors were collected from a boy younger than 10 with acute lymphoblastic leukemia, due to receive a stem cell transplant.

This clonotype was seen many times. The gene calls are TRBV24-1 and TRBJ1-1; unclear D gene. The germline gives CDR1 KGHDR, CDR2 SFDVKD. Trimming removed 5 bases at V and 2 bases at J, with 8 bases between. This CDR3 is 13 amino acids long. The CDR3 DNA is TGTGCCACCAGTGCGGCGGGAAACACTGAAGCTTTCTTT. This codes for CATSAAGNTEAFF.

This clonotype has only a few counts. V usage is TRBV28 and J usage is TRBJ2-1; no reliable D call. Germline-derived CDR1 and CDR2 are MDHEN and SYDVKM. The CDR3 runs 11 residues. Deletions cut 3 bases from V and 7 bases from J, with 4 bases between. The CDR3, as DNA: TGTGCCAGCAGTTTCGATAATGAGCAGTTCTTC. Translating gives CASSFDNEQFF.

This clonotype has ten or more counts. The gene calls are TRBV20-1 and TRBJ2-5, with 8 bases aligning to TRBD2. CDR3 length: 16 residues. The V gene's germline CDR1 is DFQATT and CDR2 SNEGSKA (reference sequence). With V trimmed by 5 bases and J by 4 bases, 15 bases remained unmatched. The CDR3 reads CSAPPWGSGKAETQYF. The CDR3 DNA sequence: TGCAGTGCTCCACCCTGGGGTAGCGGGAAGGCAGAGACCCAGTACTTC.

In this sample, this clonotype turned up a few times. The chain couples TRBV5-5 to TRBJ1-5; 10 bases agree with TRBD1. This CDR3 is built from 19 residues. V was clipped by 0 bases and J by 3 bases; unmatched bases: 12. The germline V gene has CDR1 SGHKS and CDR2 YYEKEE (reference sequence). The CDR3 DNA reads as TGTGCCAGCAGCTTGGATTACGGGACAGGGGAGAAAGTCAATCAGCCCCAGCATTTT. This translates into CASSLDYGTGEKVNQPQHF.

This clonotype has just a few counts. The chain links TRBV20-1 to TRBJ2-1; 9 nucleotides agree with TRBD1. The V gene end was trimmed by 5 bases and the J gene end by 2 bases; junction bases not matched to a gene: 4. The V gene's germline CDR1 is DFQATT and CDR2 SNEGSKA (reference sequence). This CDR3 is 14 amino acids long. The CDR3: CSADRDRAYNEQFF. CDR3 coding DNA: TGCAGTGCTGATCGGGACAGGGCCTACAATGAGCAGTTCTTC.

CDR3 in DNA: TGTGCCAGCAGCTTGGATCCCCCCGGGGAGCTGTTTTTT. This sequence encodes CASSLDPPGELFF. The chain employs TRBV5-4 and TRBJ2-2; no clear D gene. The germline V gene encodes CDR1 SGHNT and CDR2 YYREEE (reference sequence). Trimming shortened V by 0 bases and J by 6 bases, and 6 bases separated the two germline ends. The CDR3 consists of 13 residues.

The chain couples TRBV5-6 to TRBJ2-5; D not certain. Germline V lookup: CDR1 SGHDT, CDR2 YYEEEE. The CDR3 extends over 13 amino acids. Trimming left V 0 bases short and J 5 bases short, with 8 bases between. As DNA, the CDR3 is TGTGCCAGCAGCTTGGCTAGAGCGGAGACCCAGTACTTC. It specifies CASSLARAETQYF.

This sequence joins TRBV6-5 and TRBJ1-5; 9 positions agree with TRBD1. Trimming removed 2 bases from V and 4 bases from J; junction bases left unmatched: 15. The CDR3 sequence is 19 residues long. The germline CDR1 and CDR2 sequences are MNHEY and SVGAGI. The CDR3 bases are TGTGCCAGCAGTTACCTTTTAACAGGGGGCAAGGGGACAAATCAGCCCCAGCATTTT. Encoded protein: CASSYLLTGGKGTNQPQHF.

This clonotype was counted at least ten times. The chain uses TRBV10-3 and TRBJ2-3; perhaps TRBD2 as D (6 bases). The CDR3 contains 14 residues. Germline lookup yields CDR1 ENHRY and CDR2 SYGVKD. Deletions cut 3 bases from V and 2 bases from J, with 9 bases between. The CDR3 reads CAISDTSYTDTQYF. In DNA form, the CDR3 reads TGTGCCATCAGTGATACTAGCTACACAGATACGCAGTATTTT.

The chain joins TRBV20-1 to TRBJ2-1; D unclear. The length of the CDR3 is 15 residues. The V end was cut by 0 bases, the J end by 9 bases, with 18 bases between. The germline gives CDR1 DFQATT, CDR2 SNEGSKA (reference sequence). The CDR3: CSAREKIAGSPEQFF. CDR3 bases: TGCAGTGCTAGAGAGAAAATAGCCGGCAGCCCTGAGCAGTTCTTC.

The chain couples TRBV20-1 to TRBJ2-1; a weak D match, TRBD2 (6 bases). CDR1 and CDR2 (germline): DFQATT, SNEGSKA (reference sequence). The CDR3 has 12 amino acids. Trimming removed 1 base from V and 11 bases from J, with 12 bases in between. The chain's CDR3 is CSARGSSVQQFF. The CDR3 bases are TGCAGTGCTAGAGGCTCTAGCGTACAGCAGTTCTTC.

This clonotype was seen only a few times. The chain carries TRBV14 and TRBJ2-1; 11 bases are a match to TRBD2. The CDR3 is made up of 20 amino acids. Germline V lookup: CDR1 SGHDN, CDR2 FVKESK. J gave up 0 bases and V 0 bases, and 10 bases lay outside the gene matches. CDR3 protein: CASSQDGVAGGPSSYNEQFF. The CDR3 nucleotides are TGTGCCAGCAGCCAAGATGGGGTAGCGGGAGGGCCGAGCTCCTACAATGAGCAGTTCTTC.

In this sample, this clonotype turned up many times. This rearrangement joins TRBV25-1 to TRBJ2-2; 7 bases are shared with TRBD1. The CDR3 is 18 amino acids. The junction had 12 bases not matched to a gene; V was cut back by 3 bases and J by 2 bases. Looked up from germline, CDR1 is MGHDK and CDR2 is SYGVNS. CDR3 residues: CASSEKIGTEINTGELFF. CDR3 nucleotide sequence: TGTGCCAGCAGTGAGAAGATTGGGACAGAGATAAACACCGGGGAGCTGTTTTTT.

This clonotype was seen ten or more times. V is TRBV12-3 or TRBV12-4 and J is TRBJ1-1, with TRBD1 as a possible D gene (5 bases). This CDR3 has 12 residues. Trimming removed 2 bases at V and 10 bases at J, with 11 bases between. The CDR3 is CASSLSGSPAFF. In DNA, the CDR3 is TGTGCCAGCAGTTTATCAGGGAGCCCAGCTTTCTTT.

This clonotype showed up many times. The chain employs TRBV20-1 and TRBJ2-1, with 7 nucleotides matching TRBD2. The germline CDR1 and CDR2 sequences are DFQATT and SNEGSKA (reference sequence). Unmatched junction bases numbered 11, after V lost 8 bases and J lost 4 bases. The CDR3 totals 14 residues. The CDR3 DNA is TGCAGTCTGCAGTGGGCGGGAGATTACAATGAGCAGTTCTTC. This sequence encodes CSLQWAGDYNEQFF.

This clonotype was picked up many times. The V gene is TRBV20-1, the J gene TRBJ2-6; D remains unclear. The germline CDR1 and CDR2 sequences are DFQATT and SNEGSKA (reference sequence). The CDR3 has 18 amino acids. Trimming stripped 3 bases from V and 0 bases from J, with 18 bases between. The DNA of the CDR3 is TGCAGTGCTAGCGGTCAGTTGGCCCTTCGCTCTGGGGCCAACGTCCTGACTTTC. It yields the protein CSASGQLALRSGANVLTF.

This clonotype was counted a few times. This CDR3 reads CASSLLPGAVETQYF. The CDR3, as DNA: TGTGCCAGCAGCTTACTCCCAGGGGCCGTAGAGACCCAGTACTTC. This sequence joins TRBV7-3 and TRBJ2-5, with a weak D call TRBD1 (6 bases). The V end lost 2 bases, the J end lost 4 bases, and 14 bases lay between the germline ends. This CDR3 spans 15 amino acids. From germline, CDR1 is SGHTA and CDR2 FQGTGA.

This clonotype was observed a few times. V usage is TRBV4-1 and J usage is TRBJ1-1; D might be TRBD1 (6 bases). CDR1 and CDR2 from the germline V gene are MGHRA and YSYEKL. This CDR3 is 16 amino acids long. Trimming cost V 4 bases and J 1 base, with 16 bases left between them. CDR3 nucleotides: TGCGCCAGCAGCCGCAGCCCGGGGGCAAGGAACACTGAAGCTTTCTTT. Translation: CASSRSPGARNTEAFF.

This clonotype was found a few times. The V and J genes are TRBV5-1 and TRBJ2-3; 10 bases agree with TRBD1. The V gene's germline CDR1 is SGHRS and CDR2 YFSETQ. V lost 4 bases and J lost 6; bases outside the gene matches: 11. CDR3 length equals 16 residues. The CDR3 coding sequence is TGCGCCAGCAGCCGGGGGCAGGGACAGGGGCGGGATACGCAGTATTTT. This codes for CASSRGQGQGRDTQYF.

This clonotype was counted only a few times. The CDR3 DNA is TGCGCCAGCATGAGATTAGGCTCCACCGGGGAGCTGTTTTTT. Translation: CASMRLGSTGELFF. V and J are TRBV10-2 and TRBJ2-2; D not resolved. V lost 7 bases and J 4 bases, leaving 13 bases between the germline ends. The CDR3 length is 14 residues. The germline gives CDR1 WSHSY, CDR2 SAAADI.

This clonotype was seen only a few times. The chain has TRBV20-1 and TRBJ2-1; tentatively, D is TRBD1 or TRBD2 (5 bases each). Trimming cost V 3 bases and J 0 bases, with 12 bases left between them. The CDR3 spans 15 residues. Germline-derived CDR1 and CDR2 are DFQATT and SNEGSKA (reference sequence). The CDR3 nucleotides are TGCAGTGCTAGCGGGACGGCCAGCTCCTACAATGAGCAGTTCTTC. It codes for CSASGTASSYNEQFF.

The rearrangement joins TRBV5-1 to TRBJ1-5; no firm D call. Germline-derived CDR1 and CDR2 are SGHRS and YFSETQ. The CDR3 runs 13 residues. V shed 4 bases and J shed 4 bases, with 9 bases lying between them. CDR3 nucleotides: TGCGCCAGCAGCCACGACAAGAATCAGCCCCAGCATTTT. Amino acids: CASSHDKNQPQHF.

The V gene is TRBV4-1, the J gene TRBJ2-3; 7 nucleotides match TRBD1. The CDR3 runs 16 residues. The V gene's germline CDR1 is MGHRA and CDR2 YSYEKL. With V trimmed by 6 bases and J by 2 bases, 11 bases remained unmatched. CDR3 in amino acids: CASSQSDRVSTDTQYF. In nucleotides, the CDR3 is TGCGCCAGCAGTCAAAGTGACAGGGTGTCCACAGATACGCAGTATTTT.

J is TRBJ2-1 and V is TRBV5-6; 11 bases are shared with TRBD2. The CDR3 loop spans 18 amino acids. J gave up 4 bases and V 0 bases, and 9 bases lay outside the gene matches. Per germline, CDR1 SGHDT and CDR2 YYEEEE. CDR3 DNA sequence: TGTGCCAGCAGCTTGGTAAGGTTTAGCGGGAGGGATTACAATGAGCAGTTCTTC. It encodes CASSLVRFSGRDYNEQFF. Full variable domain (rest looked up from reference TRBV5-6 and TRBJ2-1): DAGVTQSPTHLIKTRGQQVTLRCSPKSGHDTVSWYQQALGQGPQFIFQYYEEEERQRGNFPDRFSGHQFPNYSSELNVNALLLGDSALYLCASSLVRFSGRDYNEQFFGPGTRLTVL.

The chain has TRBV2 and TRBJ2-1, with a weak D call TRBD2 (5 bases). V was shortened by 2 bases and J by 9 bases, with 20 bases between the two germline ends. CDR3 size: 16 residues. CDR1 is SNHLY and CDR2 is FYNNEI in the germline V gene. CDR3 loop: CASSERLARALGEQFF. In nucleotides, the CDR3 is TGTGCCAGCAGTGAAAGGCTAGCCCGGGCTCTGGGTGAGCAGTTCTTC.

The chain carries TRBV5-1 and TRBJ2-1; D is ambiguous. The CDR3 runs to 12 residues. The V and J ends lost 4 bases and 9 bases respectively, with 11 bases between them. Germline CDR1 reads SGHRS; CDR2 reads YFSETQ. The chain's CDR3 is CASSPGVTEQFF. CDR3 nucleotides: TGCGCCAGCAGCCCCGGCGTCACTGAGCAGTTCTTC.

This clonotype was observed a few times. This sequence joins TRBV6-5 and TRBJ1-2; the match to TRBD1 covers 7 bases. The CDR3 loop spans 14 amino acids. V was pared by 2 bases and J by 4 bases, with 4 bases of the junction left unmatched. Per the germline V gene, CDR1 is MNHEY and CDR2 is SVGAGI. This chain's CDR3 is CASSYRGRSYGYTF. CDR3 DNA: TGTGCCAGCAGTTACAGGGGGCGCAGCTATGGCTACACCTTC.

The CDR3 loop is CAWSVGPIEAFF. CDR3 DNA sequence: TGTGCCTGGAGTGTTGGGCCCATCGAAGCTTTCTTT. The rearrangement uses TRBV30 and TRBJ1-1; D call uncertain. V lost 0 bases and J lost 8, with 10 bases in between. Looked up from germline, CDR1 is GTSNPN and CDR2 is SVGIG (reference sequence). The CDR3 has 12 residues.

A few counts support this clonotype. The rearrangement links TRBV10-3 to TRBJ1-1; D gene unclear. This CDR3 is built from 13 residues. Trimming pared 7 bases from V and 5 bases from J, leaving 14 bases between. CDR1 ENHRY and CDR2 SYGVKD come from the germline V gene. The chain's CDR3 is CAITPGGGTEAFF. DNA for the CDR3: TGTGCCATCACCCCAGGTGGCGGGACTGAAGCTTTCTTT.